The next 29 T cell receptor beta chains were all read from a single sample in a study of CD4+ T cells in melanoma (dated by TCRdb to 2022 to 2024). The library relied on the immunoSEQ multiplex PCR assay. This immuneACCESS table, as held by TCRdb, lists in-frame sequences with V and J called but not all clones. Of the missing ones, under half trace to an unresolved V gene in checked studies; the others have no known cause. Counted in this sample were some 14,000 clones; around three quarters of them appeared once. Together, the top ten hold over 15% of the sample. The sample was cells from a culture (not recorded whether cultured in vitro). All receptors come from a human donor with melanoma.

In its sample, this clone was seen once. The chain recombines TRBV6-1 with TRBJ2-5; TRBD1 matches 10 bases. Germline CDR1 and CDR2: MNHNS and SASEGT. Unmatched junction bases numbered 5, after V lost 5 bases and J lost 5 bases. The CDR3 contains 14 residues. CDR3 sequence: CASSRQGAWETQYF. The CDR3 DNA follows: TGTGCCAGCAGTCGACAGGGGGCCTGGGAGACCCAGTACTTC.

The chain recombines TRBV5-5 with TRBJ2-7; D not resolved. Germline V gives CDR1 SGHKS, CDR2 YYEKEE (reference sequence). The CDR3 spans 14 residues. Trimming pared 4 bases from V and 1 base from J, leaving 12 bases between. DNA of the CDR3: TGTGCCAGCAGCCTTGTAGAAAGATCCTACGAGCAGTACTTC. Translating gives CASSLVERSYEQYF.

V gene TRBV6-1 combines with J gene TRBJ1-1; TRBD1 agrees at 9 bases. CDR3 length: 14 residues. In germline, CDR1 is MNHNS, CDR2 SASEGT. V lost 8 bases and J lost 6; bases outside the gene matches: 10. CDR3 protein: CASGGTGPLPEAFF. The CDR3 nucleotides are TGTGCCAGCGGGGGGACAGGGCCCCTGCCTGAAGCTTTCTTT.

The rearrangement uses TRBV5-5 and TRBJ2-3, with D maybe TRBD1 (5 bases). V lost 4 bases, J lost 2 bases, and 23 bases lay in between. This CDR3 has 18 amino acids. Looked up from germline, CDR1 is SGHKS and CDR2 is YYEKEE (reference sequence). The CDR3 is CASSRDEGVSPATDTQYF. CDR3 bases: TGTGCCAGCAGCCGCGACGAAGGGGTGTCCCCGGCCACAGATACGCAGTATTTT.

V gene TRBV5-5 combines with J gene TRBJ1-2; D not resolved. Germline V gene data show CDR1 as SGHKS and CDR2 as YYEKEE (reference sequence). This CDR3 is 13 amino acids long. With 0 bases removed from V and 4 bases from J, the gap between germline ends came to 7 bases. The CDR3 sequence: CASSLGPIYGYTF. The CDR3 DNA reads TGTGCCAGCAGCTTGGGGCCGATCTATGGCTACACCTTC.

The chain links TRBV6-5 to TRBJ1-5; no clear D. The CDR3 sequence is 13 residues long. Germline lookup yields CDR1 MNHEY and CDR2 SVGAGI. V was shortened by 6 bases and J by 5 bases, with 11 bases between the two germline ends. CDR3 protein: CASSYNWDQPQHF. CDR3 nucleotide sequence: TGTGCCAGCAGCTATAACTGGGATCAGCCCCAGCATTTT.

The V gene is TRBV29-1, the J gene TRBJ2-7, with 8 bases fitting TRBD1. Germline assignment: CDR1 SQVTM and CDR2 ANQGSEA. With V trimmed by 6 bases and J by 2 bases, 6 bases remained unmatched. This CDR3 is built from 13 residues. The CDR3 reads CSVGTGVPYEQYF. The CDR3 nucleotides read TGCAGCGTCGGGACAGGCGTTCCCTACGAGCAGTACTTC.

This chain connects TRBV30 to TRBJ1-6; 7 bases fit TRBD1. CDR1 and CDR2 from the germline V gene are GTSNPN and SVGIG (reference sequence). Trimming took 2 bases from V and 10 from J; bases not matched to a gene: 8. This CDR3 region has 14 residues. The CDR3 coding sequence is TGTGCCTGGAGTACAGGGGCCGACGGATCACCCCTCCACTTT. This translates into CAWSTGADGSPLHF.

The chain carries TRBV5-1 and TRBJ2-5; no definite D call. Germline V gives CDR1 SGHRS, CDR2 YFSETQ. V was pared by 4 bases and J by 0 bases, with 10 bases between. There are 14 residues in the CDR3. CDR3 DNA: TGCGCCAGCAGCACCGGACGGGACCAAGAGACCCAGTACTTC. Translation gives CASSTGRDQETQYF.

This clone was recorded only once. This chain links TRBV29-1 with TRBJ1-1; D might be TRBD1 (5 bases). The V and J ends lost 7 bases and 1 base respectively, with 10 bases between them. The CDR3 has 12 amino acids. Germline V gene lookup returns CDR1 SQVTM and CDR2 ANQGSEA. CDR3 sequence: CSGGGGNTEAFF. The DNA for the CDR3 is TGCAGCGGGGGCGGGGGGAACACTGAAGCTTTCTTT.

The CDR3 sequence is CASSRRGGEGEQYF. The DNA for the CDR3 is TGTGCCAGCAGTAGGCGGGGCGGGGAGGGAGAGCAGTACTTC. V gene TRBV6-5 combines with J gene TRBJ2-7, with 7 bases that match TRBD2. V dropped 5 bases and J dropped 7; count of bases not matched to a gene: 11. CDR3 length equals 14 residues. Germline V gene lookup returns CDR1 MNHEY and CDR2 SVGAGI.

This clone came up once. The rearrangement links TRBV5-1 to TRBJ2-3, with 8 bases that match TRBD2. Trimming cost V 1 base and J 3 bases; bases outside gene matches: 7. CDR3 length equals 16 residues. Germline V lookup: CDR1 SGHRS, CDR2 YFSETQ. CDR3 in amino acids: CASSLRGGHWTDTQYF. CDR3 bases: TGCGCCAGCAGCTTGCGGGGGGGCCATTGGACAGATACGCAGTATTTT.

DNA for the CDR3: TGTGCCAGCAGCTTCATCCCGGGGGGCGCCTACGAGCAGTACTTC. Translated, it gives CASSFIPGGAYEQYF. The V gene is TRBV7-2, the J gene TRBJ2-7, with D possibly matching TRBD2 (7 bases). The germline V and J ends were trimmed by 3 bases and 2 bases, with 14 bases remaining between them. Germline CDR1 reads SGHTA; CDR2 reads FQGNSA. The CDR3 runs 15 residues. The full variable domain, completed using reference TRBV7-2 and TRBJ2-7, is GAGVSQSPSNKVTEKGKDVELRCDPISGHTALYWYRQSLGQGLEFLIYFQGNSAPDKSGLPSDRFSAERTGGSVSTLTIQRTQQEDSAVYLCASSFIPGGAYEQYFGPGTRLTVT.

The rearrangement links TRBV7-9 to TRBJ1-6; unclear D gene. Germline V gene sequence: CDR1 SEHNR, CDR2 FQNEAQ (reference sequence). Trimming left V 6 bases short and J 9 bases short, with 12 bases between. The CDR3 runs to 13 residues. The chain's CDR3 is CASRISAGSPLHF. DNA of the CDR3: TGTGCCAGCAGAATCTCCGCGGGTTCACCCCTCCACTTT.

V usage is TRBV7-8 and J usage is TRBJ1-5; D ambiguous. The CDR3 is 13 residues long. The ends were cut back, 3 bases at V and 4 bases at J, with 7 bases in the middle. Germline CDR1 reads SGHVS; CDR2 reads FQNEAQ. The CDR3 bases are TGTGCCAGCAGCTTGGAACTTAATCAGCCCCAGCATTTT. The encoded protein is CASSLELNQPQHF.

This clone was seen only once. CDR3 protein: CASSPGTGGGETQYF. The CDR3 coding sequence is TGCGCCAGCAGCCCGGGGACAGGGGGTGGAGAGACCCAGTACTTC. The chain employs TRBV5-1 and TRBJ2-5; 11 nucleotides agree with TRBD1. The V gene end was trimmed by 4 bases and the J gene end by 4 bases; junction bases not matched to a gene: 6. The length of the CDR3 is 15 residues. Germline V gives CDR1 SGHRS, CDR2 YFSETQ.

The J gene is TRBJ1-5, the V gene TRBV5-5, with 7 bases lining up with TRBD1. Trimming took 0 bases from V and 9 from J; bases not matched to a gene: 9. The germline V gene has CDR1 SGHKS and CDR2 YYEKEE (reference sequence). The CDR3 has 15 amino acids. The CDR3 sequence: CASSLAGTAGTPQHF. CDR3 nucleotide sequence: TGTGCCAGCAGCTTGGCGGGGACAGCCGGGACGCCCCAGCATTTT.

The gene calls are TRBV7-8 and TRBJ1-2; no clear D. From germline, CDR1 is SGHVS and CDR2 FQNEAQ. V was pared by 2 bases and J by 3 bases, with 13 bases between. The CDR3 has 15 amino acids. CDR3 nucleotide sequence: TGTGCCAGCAGCTTAAGTCAGCCAGCTTACTATGGCTACACCTTC. This sequence encodes CASSLSQPAYYGYTF.

The sample holds one count of this clone. This chain uses TRBV7-3 with TRBJ1-5; D unclear. The CDR3 is made up of 13 amino acids. The germline V gene has CDR1 SGHTA and CDR2 FQGTGA. V was clipped by 11 bases and J by 6 bases, with 17 bases between them. CDR3 nucleotide sequence: TGTGCCCCTAAAGGTGGGTACGGTCAGCCCCAGCATTTT. Protein product: CAPKGGYGQPQHF.

The J gene is TRBJ2-2, the V gene TRBV10-3, with D uncertain. The CDR3 extends over 16 amino acids. Germline V CDR1 and CDR2: ENHRY, SYGVKD. V lost 10 bases to trimming and J lost 5 bases, with 23 bases between them. The DNA of the CDR3 is TGTGCCACCCAGACACGCACCTCCCAGCTGACCGGGGAGCTGTTTTTT. Translation: CATQTRTSQLTGELFF.

The chain employs TRBV2 and TRBJ1-6; D perhaps matches TRBD1 (5 bases). V shed 6 bases and J shed 8 bases, with 11 bases lying between them. This CDR3 is built from 13 residues. Looked up from germline, CDR1 is SNHLY and CDR2 is FYNNEI. For the CDR3, the DNA is TGTGCCAGCAGAGTCAGGGTTTATTCACCCCTCCACTTT. It specifies CASRVRVYSPLHF.

This clone was seen once. V and J are TRBV6-5 and TRBJ1-5; 8 bases agree with TRBD1. Trimming at V came to 4 bases and at J to 3 bases, leaving 5 bases not matched to a gene. This CDR3 contains 15 residues. Germline CDR1 is MNHEY and CDR2 is SVGAGI. The DNA for the CDR3 is TGTGCCAGCAGTTGGGGGACAGGACTCAATCAGCCCCAGCATTTT. Residues: CASSWGTGLNQPQHF.

This clone appeared a single time. This sequence joins TRBV6-1 and TRBJ1-4, with D hard to call. CDR1 and CDR2 (germline): MNHNS, SASEGT. The ends were cut back, 11 bases at V and 3 bases at J, with 19 bases in the middle. This CDR3 has 15 amino acids. CDR3 coding DNA: TGTGCCTCCCAAACGTACGTCGCGGCTAATGAAAAACTGTTTTTT. Protein: CASQTYVAANEKLFF.

This clone was seen more than once but under ten times. V gene TRBV10-2 combines with J gene TRBJ1-5, with 8 nucleotides matching TRBD1. The CDR3 is 14 residues long. Germline V gene lookup returns CDR1 WSHSY and CDR2 SAAADI. V dropped 7 bases and J dropped 6; count of bases not matched to a gene: 8. The CDR3, as DNA: TGCGCCAGCACGGACAGGGCGAGCGGTCAGCCCCAGCATTTT. Encoded protein: CASTDRASGQPQHF.

V is TRBV2 and J is TRBJ1-1; D is ambiguous. Germline V lookup: CDR1 SNHLY, CDR2 FYNNEI. The V end lost 7 bases, the J end lost 2 bases, and 2 bases lay between the germline ends. The CDR3 is 10 residues long. The CDR3 sequence: CASTNTEAFF. As DNA, the CDR3 is TGTGCCAGCACTAACACTGAAGCTTTCTTT.

This clone is a singleton in its sample. This rearrangement joins TRBV11-1 to TRBJ2-3; D gene ambiguous. The CDR3 runs 16 residues. The V gene lost 4 bases and the J gene lost 2 bases, with 16 bases spanning the gap. CDR1 is SGHAT and CDR2 is FQDESV in the germline V gene (reference sequence). CDR3 DNA sequence: TGTGCCAGCAGCTCACGGGCCGCCCTAAACACAGATACGCAGTATTTT. This translates into CASSSRAALNTDTQYF.

This chain links TRBV27 with TRBJ1-1; tentative D call: TRBD1 (6 bases). The CDR3 runs to 14 residues. The V end lost 7 bases, the J end lost 0 bases, and 12 bases lay between the germline ends. Germline assignment: CDR1 MNHEY and CDR2 SMNVEV (reference sequence). CDR3 DNA sequence: TGTGCCAGCAAGGACGACAGGATGAACACTGAAGCTTTCTTT. It codes for CASKDDRMNTEAFF.

This clone showed up just a few times. The J gene is TRBJ1-2, the V gene TRBV19; D might be TRBD1 (5 bases). This CDR3 has 15 amino acids. V lost 6 bases, J lost 3 bases, and 17 bases lay in between. The germline CDR1 and CDR2 sequences are LNHDA and SQIVND (reference sequence). The CDR3 region is CASSPNTPGHYGYTF. DNA for the CDR3: TGTGCCAGTAGCCCGAACACCCCGGGGCACTATGGCTACACCTTC.

This clone was detected only once. The chain employs TRBV30 and TRBJ1-2, with 8 bases fitting TRBD1. The germline V gene has CDR1 GTSNPN and CDR2 SVGIG (reference sequence). V shed 2 bases and J 4 bases; nucleotides not matched to a gene: 9. The CDR3 consists of 15 residues. CDR3 nucleotide sequence: TGTGCCTGGAGTCCCTTGACAGGGGTCTTCTATGGCTACACCTTC. Translated, it gives CAWSPLTGVFYGYTF.